This T cell receptor (beta chain) was found in a study of T cells in Graves' hyperthyroidism and ophthalmopathy (dated 2019 in TCRdb). For the wider study: Peripheral blood samples were taken at the time of initial diagnosis, prior to any treatment. The paper describes TCR Vbeta CDR3 sequencing of 140 or so peripheral blood samples, made up of 43 ophthalmopathy patients, over 70 hyperthyroidism patients and some 17 progressor patients. To identify distinguishing TCR V-J signatures, a discovery cohort of roughly 100 patients was used, comprising 43 with Graves' ophthalmopathy and 57 with stable Graves' hyperthyroidism. In addition, the study compared T-cell repertoires in thyroid tissue and in blood from several Graves' hyperthyroidism patients. Whether ophthalmopathy could be predicted prospectively was tested in an independent validation cohort made up of under 20 hyperthyroidism patients plus 17 patients who later progressed to ophthalmopathy. After blood sampling, hyperthyroidism patients were treated with methimazole at a starting dose of 30 mg daily, and ophthalmopathy patients were treated with high-dose intravenous methylprednisolone. The 100 or so discovery patients were randomly split 7:3 into training and test sets.

At the junction V is shortened by 2 bases and J by 8 bases, with 13 bases in between. From the germline V gene, CDR1 is SGDLS and CDR2 is YYNGEE. The cysteine opens and the phenylalanine closes a CDR3 of 14 amino acids. Only the CDR3 DNA is retained, 42 bases long and in frame from the first base. Amplification of TCR beta CDR3 regions was carried out from RNA transcripts. A first-round RT-PCR of the TCR CDR3 used the HTBI primer set with the Qiagen OneStep RT-PCR kit. The libraries were constructed in a second round of multiplex PCR and then size-selected and purified. Sequencing of the libraries was done on an Illumina HiSeq2000 using paired-end 100 bp reads. As for the original processing: SOAPnuke was used to process the raw data, removing reads that contained adapters or uncalled bases, had a mean Phred below 15, or lacked an exact match to the constant primer or identifier. COPE v1.2.5 was used to merge the high-quality paired reads, and each unique nucleotide sequence was defined as a clonotype. Clonotypes were aligned to IMGT TRBV, TRBD and TRBJ reference segments using MiTCR v1.1. The analysis included only V-J combinations with a frequency above 0.0001, which together covered roughly 99% of the repertoires. The TCS score was defined as the ratio of F50 (clonal expansion) to E x V (chaos), calculated using BLOSUM62-based TCRdist between CDR3 peptides within each V-J. Welch's t-statistics and random forest reduced 450 to 600 V-J features to 13, which were used in a naive Bayes classifier (R e1071). TCRdb reprocessed the public reads (quality trimming at Q25 with fastp, clone calling with MiXCR) and kept in-frame beta chains. Rows with a matching CDR3 protein are joined into one entry that keeps the most common DNA and genes. V and J calls and clone size were set by TCRdb, not the authors. This sample lists some 490,000 distinct CDR3 sequences; under 25% were detected once. Approximately 49% of the sample belongs to the ten largest clones.

Ophthalmopathy patients had moderately to severely active disease, Clinical Activity Score of at least 3, NOSPECS grade of at least 4, and duration under 3 months. Exclusion was applied to patients with uncontrolled infections, other autoimmune diseases, pregnancy or lactation. Diagnoses relied on clinical symptoms, serum thyroxine and TRAb, thyroid ultrasound and orbital computed tomography. PBMCs were isolated from more than 8 ml of fresh peripheral blood by Ficoll-Paque density gradient centrifugation. Trizol reagent was used to extract total RNA, and RNA quality was then checked on an Agilent 2100 Bioanalyzer. This clonotype was observed a few times. No cognate antigen has been identified for it. No base quality values were provided; no much bigger clone lies one nucleotide off. Broad study findings and their caveats: In validation, the model predicted progression to ophthalmopathy with 60% to 71% sensitivity and around 72% specificity, a median of 6.5 months before onset. In cross-validation, a model built on a 13 V-J signature told ophthalmopathy apart from stable hyperthyroidism with approximately 91% sensitivity and about 81% specificity, and in testing the same model reached 80%/75%. No statistical method was used to set the sample size in advance, and investigators knew the group allocation. Most expanded thyroid clonotypes (frequency above 0.001) were also detected in blood, suggesting blood repertoires may reflect thyroid immune responses.

The specimen sequenced was blood. The V gene is TRBV9 and the J gene is TRBJ1-4, with an unclear D gene assignment. The TCR was taken from a woman in her 70s with Graves' ophthalmopathy. The CDR3 reads CASSVGRAQEKLFF. Here is the DNA: TGTGCCAGCAGCGTGGGGAGGGCCCAGGAAAAACTGTTTTTT. With all but the CDR3 taken from the reference TRBV9 and TRBJ1-4 genes, the full variable domain is: DSGVTQTPKHLITATGQRVTLRCSPRSGDLSVYWYQQSLDQGLQFLIQYYNGEERAKGNILERFSAQQFPDLHSELNLSSLELGDSALYFCASSVGRAQEKLFFGSGTQLSVL.